The 16 T cell receptor beta chains presented below share a single source sample, sequenced in a study of regulatory T cells in long-lasting Graves disease. The time point denotes: newly diagnosed GD, antithyroid drugs for less than 3 months. PBMC RNA was the source of the TCR library. Library construction for TCR beta used iRepertoire HTBI primers and Arm-PCR of CDR3 regions. TCRdb reanalysed the multiplex PCR reads using MiXCR and keeps one entry per CDR3 protein. This table holds some 230,000 distinct CDR3 sequences, approximately 20% found once. Specimen: peripheral blood mononuclear cells (PBMCs), collected at new diagnosis, from a patient treated with antithyroid drugs. The receptors originated from a female donor with Graves disease.

The sample holds many counts of this clonotype. V usage is TRBV11-2 and J usage is TRBJ2-6, with TRBD2 identical over 7 bases. The CDR3 contains 15 residues. The V gene end was trimmed by 6 bases and the J gene end by 3 bases; junction bases not matched to a gene: 5. Germline V CDR1 and CDR2: SGHAT, FQNNGV. In nucleotides, the CDR3 is TGTGCCAGCAGATTTGGGGGGGGTGGGGCCAACGTCCTGACTTTC. Translating gives CASRFGGGGANVLTF.

This chain uses TRBV20-1 with TRBJ1-3, with no clear D. CDR3 length: 13 residues. V dropped 3 bases and J dropped 8 bases, with 14 bases sitting between them. Germline CDR1 is DFQATT and CDR2 is SNEGSKA (reference sequence). CDR3 sequence reads: CSASLGLRDTIYF. In DNA, the CDR3 is TGCAGTGCTAGTCTGGGCTTGAGAGACACCATATATTTT.

The genes are TRBV9 and TRBJ1-2; 7 bases fit TRBD1. CDR3 length: 16 amino acids. After removal of 0 bases from V and 2 bases from J, the junction contained 7 bases not matched to a gene. The V gene's germline CDR1 is SGDLS and CDR2 YYNGEE. The CDR3 spells CASSVALGGQNYGYTF. For the CDR3, the DNA is TGTGCCAGCAGCGTAGCGTTGGGGGGACAGAACTATGGCTACACCTTC.

This clonotype occurred many times. This sequence joins TRBV7-9 and TRBJ2-7; 8 positions match TRBD2. The V gene end was trimmed by 5 bases and the J gene end by 3 bases; junction bases not matched to a gene: 12. Germline CDR1 is SEHNR and CDR2 is FQNEAQ (reference sequence). This CDR3 is 16 amino acids long. CDR3 bases: TGTGCCAGCAGCCTCCATAGCGGGACGGGATACTACGAGCAGTACTTC. The encoded protein is CASSLHSGTGYYEQYF.

This clonotype has a count of ten or more. The CDR3 region has the DNA TGTGCCAGCAGCTTAGAAGACGGGCTGTCGGACACTGAAGCTTTCTTT. Protein product: CASSLEDGLSDTEAFF. The V gene is TRBV11-3, the J gene TRBJ1-1; no firm D call. The V and J ends lost 0 bases and 3 bases respectively, with 14 bases between them. Germline CDR1 reads SGHNT; CDR2 reads YENEEA. The CDR3 has 16 residues.

There are many counts of this clonotype. The rearrangement uses TRBV7-2 and TRBJ1-1; D ambiguous. The germline V gene has CDR1 SGHTA and CDR2 FQGNSA. The V gene lost 2 bases and the J gene lost 9 bases, with 16 bases spanning the gap. CDR3 size: 14 residues. The CDR3 spells CASSLIGLTAKAFF. Here the CDR3 DNA reads TGTGCCAGCAGCTTAATCGGCCTAACAGCTAAAGCTTTCTTT.

V gene TRBV2 combines with J gene TRBJ2-5; 12 bases match TRBD2. Germline CDR1 is SNHLY and CDR2 is FYNNEI. The CDR3 is 19 residues long. V lost 7 bases, J lost 3 bases, and 18 bases stayed unmatched. The CDR3 loop is CASTLTPLAGGPKEETQYF. In nucleotides, the CDR3 is TGTGCCAGCACTCTGACCCCCCTAGCGGGAGGGCCTAAAGAAGAGACCCAGTACTTC.

This chain links TRBV2 with TRBJ2-7; 11 bases map to TRBD1. The CDR3 is made up of 15 amino acids. Germline V gives CDR1 SNHLY, CDR2 FYNNEI. The ends lost 3 bases at V and 5 bases at J; junction bases unmatched: 6. The CDR3 nucleotides read TGTGCCAGCAGTGACGGACAGGGGGCAACCGACGAGCAGTACTTC. Encoded protein: CASSDGQGATDEQYF.

This clonotype was observed a handful of times. V is TRBV5-1 and J is TRBJ2-1, with 7 bases lining up with TRBD1. The CDR3 runs to 15 residues. CDR1 is SGHRS and CDR2 is YFSETQ in the germline V gene. J lost 4 bases, V lost 4 bases, and 8 bases had no gene match. This chain's CDR3 is CASSIDRVPYNEQFF. The CDR3 DNA reads TGCGCCAGCAGCATTGACAGGGTGCCATACAATGAGCAGTTCTTC.

This clonotype has ten or more counts. The rearrangement uses TRBV7-9 and TRBJ1-1; D uncertain. The CDR3 runs to 17 residues. CDR1 is SEHNR, CDR2 FQNEAQ, per germline (reference sequence). The V end lost 3 bases, the J end lost 4 bases, and 21 bases lay between the germline ends. Written as DNA, the CDR3 is TGTGCCAGCAGCTTTGGCGCCAACGGGAAGGACTTCACTGAAGCTTTCTTT. This codes for CASSFGANGKDFTEAFF. Using reference TRBV7-9 and TRBJ1-1 for the parts outside the CDR3, the full variable domain is DTGVSQNPRHKITKRGQNVTFRCDPISEHNRLYWYRQTLGQGPEFLTYFQNEAQLEKSRLLSDRFSAERPKGSFSTLEIQRTEQGDSAMYLCASSFGANGKDFTEAFFGQGTRLTVV.

This clonotype was detected ten times or more. The rearrangement links TRBV15 to TRBJ2-2, with D maybe TRBD2 (5 bases). The CDR3 consists of 14 residues. Trimming removed 6 bases from V and 1 base from J, with 9 bases in between. The germline V gene has CDR1 LNHNV and CDR2 YYDKDF (reference sequence). The CDR3 reads CATRAGENTGELFF. The DNA for the CDR3 is TGTGCCACCAGGGCCGGGGAGAACACCGGGGAGCTGTTTTTT.

The chain employs TRBV7-6 and TRBJ1-1; D unresolved. Germline V lookup: CDR1 SGHVS, CDR2 FNYEAQ. The CDR3 spans 13 residues. V gave up 5 bases and J gave up 1 base, with 8 bases separating them. The CDR3 DNA reads TGTGCCAGCAGCCAAGGGTGGAACACTGAAGCTTTCTTT. Encoded protein: CASSQGWNTEAFF.

This clonotype was observed at least ten times. CDR3 in amino acids: CASSVGGQELEAFF. The CDR3 region has the DNA TGTGCCAGCAGCGTAGGGGGACAGGAGCTTGAAGCTTTCTTT. This rearrangement joins TRBV9 to TRBJ1-1, with 8 bases that match TRBD1. The CDR3 is made up of 14 amino acids. Trimming removed 0 bases from V and 7 bases from J; junction bases left unmatched: 5. Per the germline V gene, CDR1 is SGDLS and CDR2 is YYNGEE.

Ten or more counts support this clonotype. V and J are TRBV28 and TRBJ2-3, with 11 bases that match TRBD2. This CDR3 contains 17 residues. CDR1 and CDR2 (germline): MDHEN, SYDVKM. Germline trimming cut 4 bases from V and 3 bases from J; bases unmatched to any gene: 9. Here the CDR3 reads CASSSPLAGGRTDTQYF. The CDR3 DNA is TGTGCCAGCAGTTCCCCTTTAGCGGGAGGGAGGACAGATACGCAGTATTTT.

This clonotype has at least ten counts. The rearrangement joins TRBV7-2 to TRBJ2-1; TRBD2 matches 11 bases. The CDR3 contains 15 residues. In germline, CDR1 is SGHTA, CDR2 FQGNSA. The V segment lost 1 base and the J segment 9 bases; nucleotides outside the gene matches: 5. The CDR3 spells CASSLESSGRFEQFF. For the CDR3, the DNA is TGTGCCAGCAGCTTAGAGTCTAGCGGGAGGTTTGAGCAGTTCTTC.

This clonotype was seen a handful of times. The V call is TRBV7-2, the J call TRBJ2-3; D is uncertain. CDR1 and CDR2 (germline): SGHTA, FQGNSA. Trimming stripped 2 bases from V and 3 bases from J, with 3 bases between. The CDR3 is made up of 12 amino acids. In DNA, the CDR3 is TGTGCCAGCAGCTTATGGACAGATACGCAGTATTTT. It specifies CASSLWTDTQYF.